Listed below are T cell receptor beta chains from one sample, sequenced in a study of OX40 agonist ivuxolimab in advanced cancers. Repertoires were generated with immunoSEQ multiplex PCR, while TCRdb's copy carries only in-frame clones and drops some. The sample includes over 75,000 clones, 85% to 95% of them seen just once. Sequences were derived from CD4+ or CD8+ T cells sorted from blood, sampled in a trial of the OX40 agonist ivuxolimab. Source of these receptors: an adult with an advanced solid tumor such as melanoma, head and neck, liver or kidney cancer. The CDR3 runs from the conserved cysteine through the conserved F or W. D genes are given only for firm matches.

v_call: TRBV5-6; d_call: TRBD2; j_call: TRBJ2-1; cdr3_aa: CASSHGGSEQFF
v_call: TRBV7-9; d_call: TRBD2; j_call: TRBJ2-7; cdr3_aa: CASSPNRGAYEQYF
v_call: TRBV27; d_call: -; j_call: TRBJ1-1; cdr3_aa: CASSPEGTMNTEAFF
v_call: TRBV4-3; d_call: -; j_call: TRBJ1-1; cdr3_aa: CASSADNYTEAFF
v_call: TRBV29-1; d_call: -; j_call: TRBJ2-7; cdr3_aa: CSVSQSYEQCF
v_call: TRBV6-5; d_call: -; j_call: -; cdr3_aa: CASSYSGTIYEQYF
v_call: TRBV14; d_call: -; j_call: TRBJ1-2; cdr3_aa: CASSPTGPDGYTF
v_call: TRBV7-6; d_call: TRBD1; j_call: TRBJ1-4; cdr3_aa: CASSLGQGNEKLFF
v_call: TRBV27; d_call: -; j_call: TRBJ2-7; cdr3_aa: CASSTLDGIYEQYF
v_call: TRBV27; d_call: -; j_call: TRBJ1-1; cdr3_aa: CASTLKNTEAFF
v_call: TRBV28; d_call: -; j_call: TRBJ2-5; cdr3_aa: CASSFSGARETQYF
v_call: TRBV15; d_call: -; j_call: TRBJ2-1; cdr3_aa: CATSAWRAGNEQFF
v_call: TRBV27; d_call: TRBD1; j_call: TRBJ2-1; cdr3_aa: CASSLSQTGVEQFF
v_call: TRBV7-9; d_call: -; j_call: TRBJ2-7; cdr3_aa: CASSFTGADYEQYF
v_call: TRBV14; d_call: -; j_call: TRBJ1-1; cdr3_aa: CASSQYRDDTEAFF
v_call: TRBV5-8; d_call: TRBD1; j_call: TRBJ2-1; cdr3_aa: CASRNRGYNEQFF
v_call: TRBV5-5; d_call: -; j_call: TRBJ1-4; cdr3_aa: CASSDRPGDGRREKLFF
v_call: TRBV28; d_call: -; j_call: TRBJ2-3; cdr3_aa: CASSFRWQGTDTQYF
v_call: TRBV4-3; d_call: -; j_call: TRBJ1-3; cdr3_aa: CASSQEQGMDTIYF
v_call: TRBV5-6; d_call: TRBD1; j_call: TRBJ1-1; cdr3_aa: CASSLDRGEWNTEAFF